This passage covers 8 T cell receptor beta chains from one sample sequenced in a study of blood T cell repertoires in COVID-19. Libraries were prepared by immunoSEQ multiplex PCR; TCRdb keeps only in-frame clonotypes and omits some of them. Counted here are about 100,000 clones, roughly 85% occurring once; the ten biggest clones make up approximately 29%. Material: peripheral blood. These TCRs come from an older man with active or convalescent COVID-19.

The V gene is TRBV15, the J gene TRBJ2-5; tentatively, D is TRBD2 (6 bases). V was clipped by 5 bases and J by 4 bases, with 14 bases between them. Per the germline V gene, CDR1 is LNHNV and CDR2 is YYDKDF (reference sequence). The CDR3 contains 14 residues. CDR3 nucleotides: TGTGCCACCAGCGCGCGGGGTTTGGGAGAGACCCAGTACTTC. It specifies CATSARGLGETQYF.

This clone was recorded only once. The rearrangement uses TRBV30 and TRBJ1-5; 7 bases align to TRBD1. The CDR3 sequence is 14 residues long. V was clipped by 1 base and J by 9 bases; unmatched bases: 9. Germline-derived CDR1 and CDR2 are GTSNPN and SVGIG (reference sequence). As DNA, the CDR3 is TGTGCCTGGAGTGGAAAGACAGGGTCTGCGCCCCAGCATTTT. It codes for CAWSGKTGSAPQHF.

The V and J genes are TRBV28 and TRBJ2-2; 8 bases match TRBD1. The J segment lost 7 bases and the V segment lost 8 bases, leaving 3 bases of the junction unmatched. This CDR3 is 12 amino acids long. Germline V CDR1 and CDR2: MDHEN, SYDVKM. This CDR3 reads CASPGGGGELFF. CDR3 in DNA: TGTGCCAGCCCAGGGGGCGGCGGGGAGCTGTTTTTT.

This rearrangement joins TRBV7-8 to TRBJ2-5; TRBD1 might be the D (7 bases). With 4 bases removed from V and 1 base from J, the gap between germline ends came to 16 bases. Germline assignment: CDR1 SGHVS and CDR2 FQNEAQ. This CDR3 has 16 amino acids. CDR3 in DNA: TGTGCCAGCAGCTACAGGGGTTTCGGGGGCCAAGAGACCCAGTACTTC. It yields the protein CASSYRGFGGQETQYF.

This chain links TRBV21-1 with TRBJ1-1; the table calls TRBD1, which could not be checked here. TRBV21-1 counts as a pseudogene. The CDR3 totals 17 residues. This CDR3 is CASGTSGGNRSNTEAFF. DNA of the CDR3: TGTGCCAGCGGAACCTCAGGGGGAAACCGTTCTAACACTGAAGCTTTCTTT.

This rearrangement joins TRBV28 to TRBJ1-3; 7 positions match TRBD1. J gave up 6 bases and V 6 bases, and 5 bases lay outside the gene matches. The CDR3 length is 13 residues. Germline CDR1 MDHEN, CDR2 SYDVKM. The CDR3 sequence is CASRSGQLNTIYF. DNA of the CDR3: TGTGCCAGCAGGTCGGGACAGTTAAACACCATATATTTT.

The CDR3 loop reads CSSRRGTGTEAFF. The CDR3 DNA follows: TGCTCCTCCCGTAGGGGGACAGGCACTGAAGCTTTCTTT. The rearrangement uses TRBV10-2 and TRBJ1-1, with TRBD1 matching 8 bases. The CDR3 covers 13 residues. From germline, CDR1 is WSHSY and CDR2 SAAADI.

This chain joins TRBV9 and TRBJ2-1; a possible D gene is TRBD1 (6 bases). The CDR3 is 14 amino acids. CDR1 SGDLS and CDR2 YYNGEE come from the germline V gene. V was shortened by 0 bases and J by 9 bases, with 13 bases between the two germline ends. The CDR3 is CASSVASRQAEQFF. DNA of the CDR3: TGTGCCAGCAGCGTAGCTTCCAGACAGGCTGAGCAGTTCTTC.